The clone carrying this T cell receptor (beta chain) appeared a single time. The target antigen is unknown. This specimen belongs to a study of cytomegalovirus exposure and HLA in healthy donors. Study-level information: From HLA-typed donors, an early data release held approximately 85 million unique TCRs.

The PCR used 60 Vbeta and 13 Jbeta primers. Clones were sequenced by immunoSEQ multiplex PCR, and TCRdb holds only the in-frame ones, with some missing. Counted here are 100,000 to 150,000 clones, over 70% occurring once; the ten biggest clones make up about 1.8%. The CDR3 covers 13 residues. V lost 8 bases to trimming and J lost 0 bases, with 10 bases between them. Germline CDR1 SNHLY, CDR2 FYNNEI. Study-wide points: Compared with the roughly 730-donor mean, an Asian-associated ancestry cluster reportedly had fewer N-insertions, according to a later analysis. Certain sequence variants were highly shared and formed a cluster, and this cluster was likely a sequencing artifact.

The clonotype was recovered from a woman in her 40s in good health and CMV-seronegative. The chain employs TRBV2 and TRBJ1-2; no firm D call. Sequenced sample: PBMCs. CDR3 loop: CASGGLANYGYTF. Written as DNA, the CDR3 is TGTGCCAGCGGCGGGTTAGCTAACTATGGCTACACCTTC.